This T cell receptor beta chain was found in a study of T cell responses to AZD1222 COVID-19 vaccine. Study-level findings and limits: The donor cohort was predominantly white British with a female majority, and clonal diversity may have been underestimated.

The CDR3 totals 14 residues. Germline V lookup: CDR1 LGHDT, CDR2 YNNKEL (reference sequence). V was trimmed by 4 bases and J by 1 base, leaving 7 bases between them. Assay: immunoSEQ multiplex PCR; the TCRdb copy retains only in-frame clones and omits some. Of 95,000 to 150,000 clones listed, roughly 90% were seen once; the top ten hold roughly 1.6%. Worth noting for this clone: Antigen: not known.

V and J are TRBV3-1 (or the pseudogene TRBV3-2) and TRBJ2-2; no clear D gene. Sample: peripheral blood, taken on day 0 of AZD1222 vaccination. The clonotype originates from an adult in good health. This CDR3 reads CASSPVGNTGELFF. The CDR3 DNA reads TGTGCCAGCAGCCCAGTCGGGAACACCGGGGAGCTGTTTTTT.